One and the same sample provided the 6 T cell receptor beta chains below, sequenced in a study of blood T cell repertoires in COVID-19. Generated by immunoSEQ multiplex PCR, the TCRdb table keeps only in-frame clones and is missing some. The sample comprises 110,000 or so clones, 71% of which are singletons, and less than 2% rests with the top ten. What was sequenced was peripheral blood. Receptors were obtained from a woman aged 40 to 50 with acute or convalescent COVID-19.

The chain carries TRBV15 and TRBJ2-3, with 10 bases identical to TRBD2. This CDR3 comprises 18 residues. V lost 1 base and J lost 4; bases outside the gene matches: 11. Germline V gene lookup returns CDR1 LNHNV and CDR2 YYDKDF (reference sequence). Written as DNA, the CDR3 is TGTGCCACCAGCAGAGTGCTTAGGAGCGGGGGGGCTGCAGATACGCAGTATTTT. This gives the protein CATSRVLRSGGAADTQYF.

The chain employs TRBV7-9 and TRBJ2-3; 9 nucleotides agree with TRBD1. This CDR3 has 15 amino acids. The germline V gene encodes CDR1 SEHNR and CDR2 FQNEAQ (reference sequence). V was clipped by 6 bases and J by 2 bases; unmatched bases: 6. CDR3 DNA sequence: TGTGCCAGCAGTTGGACAGGGGCCTCCACAGATACGCAGTATTTT. It is translated as CASSWTGASTDTQYF. Combining the CDR3 with reference TRBV7-9 and TRBJ2-3 gives the whole variable domain DTGVSQNPRHKITKRGQNVTFRCDPISEHNRLYWYRQTLGQGPEFLTYFQNEAQLEKSRLLSDRFSAERPKGSFSTLEIQRTEQGDSAMYLCASSWTGASTDTQYFGPGTRLTVL.

The V and J genes are TRBV3-1 (or the pseudogene TRBV3-2) and TRBJ1-4, with 8 bases fitting TRBD1. From germline, CDR1 is LGHDT and CDR2 YNNKEL (reference sequence). The CDR3 spans 16 residues. After removal of 4 bases from V and 5 bases from J, the junction contained 9 bases not matched to a gene. CDR3 region: CASSPLQGGSNEKLFF. The DNA for the CDR3 is TGTGCCAGCAGCCCTCTACAGGGGGGGAGCAATGAAAAACTGTTTTTT.

The chain has TRBV2 and TRBJ1-3; no clear D. The germline V gene encodes CDR1 SNHLY and CDR2 FYNNEI. The V end lost 2 bases, the J end lost 0 bases, and 5 bases lay between the germline ends. This CDR3 is built from 14 residues. In DNA form, the CDR3 reads TGTGCCAGCAGTGAATCGGGCTCTGGAAACACCATATATTTT. Translated: CASSESGSGNTIYF.

The rearrangement links TRBV3-1 (or the pseudogene TRBV3-2) to TRBJ1-2; D uncertain. Germline V gene data show CDR1 as LGHDT and CDR2 as YNNKEL (reference sequence). V was clipped by 1 base and J by 6 bases, with 9 bases between them. This CDR3 spans 13 amino acids. Written as DNA, the CDR3 is TGTGCCAGCAGCCAAGTGATAGAGGATGGCTACACCTTC. It yields the protein CASSQVIEDGYTF.

The chain is built from TRBV6-5 and TRBJ2-3; D perhaps matches TRBD1 (5 bases). The germline V and J ends were trimmed by 7 bases and 3 bases, with 14 bases remaining between them. Per the germline V gene, CDR1 is MNHEY and CDR2 is SVGAGI. CDR3 length: 14 residues. This chain's CDR3 is CASIIQVGTDTQYF. Written as DNA, the CDR3 is TGTGCCAGCATTATACAGGTTGGGACAGATACGCAGTATTTT.